What follows describes a single TCR beta chain. The antigen is unknown. This entry belongs to a study of T cells after yellow fever vaccination. Study-level findings and limits: Primary-vaccination clones mostly resurfaced post-booster (under 98% CD4, 75% to 90% CD8). Although the secondary response was weaker, it peaked faster, at day 5 versus 15.

TCRdb recomputed calls from the 5' RACE reads with MiXCR, one row per CDR3 protein. The sample carries approximately 550,000 distinct CDR3 sequences, roughly 21% recorded once. V lost 0 bases, J lost 5 bases, and 16 bases lay in between. The CDR3 has 16 residues. Germline V gene sequence: CDR1 LGHDT, CDR2 YNNKEL (reference sequence). The TCR comes from a man aged 30 to 45 who received the YFV17D yellow fever vaccine. The sample here was PBMCs, taken 15 days after the yellow fever booster vaccination. V usage is TRBV3-1 and J usage is TRBJ2-5, with a tentative D call TRBD2 (5 bases). In nucleotides, the CDR3 is TGTGCCAGCAGCCAAGAAGGGCGGCTAGCCGGGGAGACCCAGTACTTC. The encoded protein is CASSQEGRLAGETQYF.